The present TCR beta chain was sequenced within a study of blood T cells in healthy people across ages. The CDR3 runs 16 residues. V lost 6 bases and J lost 1, with 18 bases in between. Germline values: CDR1 SNHLY, CDR2 FYNNEI. Details on this clonotype: The target antigen is unknown.

With a J-beta primer mix and a sample-barcoded 5' primer, a second PCR ran 7 to 11 cycles. Each cDNA molecule received a tag from a template-switch adaptor that had 12 random nucleotides. One entry per CDR3 protein, called by TCRdb with MiXCR from the 5' RACE reads. The sample holds roughly 1,000,000 distinct CDR3 sequences, roughly a quarter seen once. General study points: Estimated diversity that came from one million T cells was considered an underestimate. Unknown CMV status may confound age-related changes in expanded clones.

The same data also went into a second study, on T cells of mothers and their children. That publication notes: The authors found no persistent microchimeric T cell clones.

The receptor was derived from a girl aged 2 to 10 in good health. The specimen was blood. J is TRBJ1-1 and V is TRBV2, with no clear D. The CDR3 region is CASRARARTTNTEAFF. Written as DNA, the CDR3 is TGTGCCAGCAGGGCCCGGGCCCGGACTACGAACACTGAAGCTTTCTTT.